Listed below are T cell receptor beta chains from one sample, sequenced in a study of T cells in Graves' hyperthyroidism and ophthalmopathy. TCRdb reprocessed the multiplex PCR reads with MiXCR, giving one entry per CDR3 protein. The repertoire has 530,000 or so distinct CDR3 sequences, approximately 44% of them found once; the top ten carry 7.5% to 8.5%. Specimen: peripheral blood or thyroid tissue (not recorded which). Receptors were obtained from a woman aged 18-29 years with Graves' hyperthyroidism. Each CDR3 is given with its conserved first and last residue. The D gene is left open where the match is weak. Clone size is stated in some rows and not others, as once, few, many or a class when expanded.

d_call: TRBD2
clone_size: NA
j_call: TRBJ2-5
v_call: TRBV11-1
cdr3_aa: CASSLGASGRAETQYF
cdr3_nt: TGTGCCAGCAGCTTAGGGGCTAGCGGGAGGGCGGAGACCCAGTACTTC

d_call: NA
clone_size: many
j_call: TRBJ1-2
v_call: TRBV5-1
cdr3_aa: CASSLVEGPLSNYGYTF
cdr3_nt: TGCGCCAGCAGCTTGGTCGAGGGCCCCCTCTCTAACTATGGCTACACCTTC

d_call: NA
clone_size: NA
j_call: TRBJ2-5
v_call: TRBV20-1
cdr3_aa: CSAANPGRGGETQYF
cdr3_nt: TGCAGTGCCGCGAACCCCGGGAGAGGTGGAGAGACCCAGTACTTC

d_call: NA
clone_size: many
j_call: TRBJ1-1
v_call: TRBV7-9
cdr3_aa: CASSFSSNTEAFF
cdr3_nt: TGTGCCAGCAGCTTTTCCTCGAACACTGAAGCTTTCTTT

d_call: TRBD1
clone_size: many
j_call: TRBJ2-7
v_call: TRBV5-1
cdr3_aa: CASTLGTASYEQYF
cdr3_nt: TGCGCCAGCACCCTCGGGACAGCCTCCTACGAGCAGTACTTC

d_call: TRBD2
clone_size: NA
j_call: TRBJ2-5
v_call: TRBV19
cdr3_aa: CASSLPGLAGSDTQYF
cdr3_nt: TGTGCCAGTAGTCTTCCAGGACTAGCGGGATCAGATACGCAGTACTTC

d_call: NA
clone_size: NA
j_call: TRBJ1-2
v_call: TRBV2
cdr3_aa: CASKGGGYTF
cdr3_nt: TGTGCCAGCAAGGGCGGGGGCTACACCTTC

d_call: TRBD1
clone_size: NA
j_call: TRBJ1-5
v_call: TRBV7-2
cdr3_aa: CASSLAAGGRPQHF
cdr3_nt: TGTGCCAGCAGCTTAGCTGCAGGGGGCCGGCCCCAGCATTTT

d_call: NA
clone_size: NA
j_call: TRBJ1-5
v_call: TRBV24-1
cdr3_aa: CATSAGGRYGQPQHF
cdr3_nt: TGTGCCACCAGTGCTGGGGGACGGTATGGTCAGCCCCAGCATTTT

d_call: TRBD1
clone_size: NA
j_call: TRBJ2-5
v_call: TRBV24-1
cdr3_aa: CATSVEVGGAETQYF
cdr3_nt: TGTGCCACCAGCGTTGAAGTAGGGGGCGCGGAGACCCAGTACTTC

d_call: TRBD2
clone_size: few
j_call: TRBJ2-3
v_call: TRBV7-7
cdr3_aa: CASSRTSADTQYF
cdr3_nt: TGTGCTAGCAGCCGGACTAGTGCTGATACGCAGTATTTT

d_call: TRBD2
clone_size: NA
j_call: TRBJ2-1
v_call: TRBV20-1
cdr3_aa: CSAITSGGYNEQFF
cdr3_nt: TGCAGTGCTATAACCAGCGGGGGCTACAATGAGCAGTTCTTC

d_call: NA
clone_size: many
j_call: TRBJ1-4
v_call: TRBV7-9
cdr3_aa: CASSLVRDGEKLFF
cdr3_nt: TGTGCCAGCAGCTTGGTCAGGGATGGTGAAAAACTGTTTTTT

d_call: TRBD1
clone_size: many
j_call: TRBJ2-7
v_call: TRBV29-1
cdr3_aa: CSATGGSSYEQYF
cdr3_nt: TGCAGCGCAACAGGGGGAAGCTCCTACGAGCAGTACTTC

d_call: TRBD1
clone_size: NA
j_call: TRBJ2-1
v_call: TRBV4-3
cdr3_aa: CASSQGKGTGDNEQFF
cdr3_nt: TGCGCCAGCAGCCAAGGGAAGGGGACAGGGGACAATGAGCAGTTCTTC

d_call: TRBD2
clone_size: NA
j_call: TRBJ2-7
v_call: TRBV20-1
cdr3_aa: CSARDWLGTSGNKQYF
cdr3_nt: TGCAGTGCTAGAGATTGGCTCGGGACTAGCGGGAACAAGCAGTACTTC

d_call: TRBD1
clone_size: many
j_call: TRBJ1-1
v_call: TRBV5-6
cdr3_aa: CASSLVGQITEAFF
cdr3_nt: TGTGCCAGCAGCTTGGTGGGACAGATAACTGAAGCTTTCTTT

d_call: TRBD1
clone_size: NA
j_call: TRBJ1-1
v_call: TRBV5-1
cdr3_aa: CASRATGGRTEAFF
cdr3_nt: TGCGCCAGCAGGGCCACAGGGGGCAGAACTGAAGCTTTCTTT

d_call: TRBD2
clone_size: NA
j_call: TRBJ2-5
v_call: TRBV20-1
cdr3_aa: CSARDRGLAGYQETQYF
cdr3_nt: TGCAGTGCTAGAGATCGCGGGCTAGCGGGATACCAAGAGACCCAGTACTTC

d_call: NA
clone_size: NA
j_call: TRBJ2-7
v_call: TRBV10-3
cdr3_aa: CAISSDILSEQYF
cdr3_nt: TGTGCCATCAGCAGCGACATTTTGAGCGAGCAGTACTTC

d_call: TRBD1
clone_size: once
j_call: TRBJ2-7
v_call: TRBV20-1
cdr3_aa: CSARAGGPSYEQYF
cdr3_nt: TGCAGTGCTAGGGCAGGGGGTCCCTCCTACGAGCAGTACTTC

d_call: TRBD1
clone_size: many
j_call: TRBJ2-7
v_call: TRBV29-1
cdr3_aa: CSVDRGYEQYF
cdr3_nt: TGCAGCGTTGACAGGGGGTACGAGCAGTACTTC

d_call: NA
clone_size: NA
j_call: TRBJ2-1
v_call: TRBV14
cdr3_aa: CASSQDRNSEQFF
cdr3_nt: TGTGCCAGCAGCCAAGATCGAAACAGTGAGCAGTTCTTC

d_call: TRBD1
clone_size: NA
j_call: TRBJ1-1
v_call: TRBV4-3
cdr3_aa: CASSQLQGAF
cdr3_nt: TGCGCCAGCAGCCAATTACAGGGGGCCTTT

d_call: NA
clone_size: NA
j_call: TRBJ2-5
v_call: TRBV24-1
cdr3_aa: CATSDPKYRTQYF
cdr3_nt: TGTGCCACCAGTGACCCTAAGTACCGGACCCAGTACTTC

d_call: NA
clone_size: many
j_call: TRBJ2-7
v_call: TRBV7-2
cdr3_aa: CASSLLALGRTGIGYEQYF
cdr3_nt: TGTGCCAGCAGCTTACTTGCACTGGGGCGAACAGGAATCGGCTACGAGCAGTACTTC

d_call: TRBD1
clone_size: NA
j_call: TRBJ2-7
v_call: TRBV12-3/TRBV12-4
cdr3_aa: CASSHRTGDEQYF
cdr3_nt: TGTGCCAGCAGCCATAGGACAGGGGACGAGCAGTACTTC

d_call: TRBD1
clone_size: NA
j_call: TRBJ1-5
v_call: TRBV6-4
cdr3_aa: CASSSRQGAGNQPQHF
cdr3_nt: TGTGCCAGCAGTTCTAGACAGGGGGCAGGCAATCAGCCCCAGCATTTT

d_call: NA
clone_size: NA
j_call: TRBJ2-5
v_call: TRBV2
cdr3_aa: CASTAPARYF
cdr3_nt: TGTGCCAGCACGGCCCCCGCCCGGTACTTC